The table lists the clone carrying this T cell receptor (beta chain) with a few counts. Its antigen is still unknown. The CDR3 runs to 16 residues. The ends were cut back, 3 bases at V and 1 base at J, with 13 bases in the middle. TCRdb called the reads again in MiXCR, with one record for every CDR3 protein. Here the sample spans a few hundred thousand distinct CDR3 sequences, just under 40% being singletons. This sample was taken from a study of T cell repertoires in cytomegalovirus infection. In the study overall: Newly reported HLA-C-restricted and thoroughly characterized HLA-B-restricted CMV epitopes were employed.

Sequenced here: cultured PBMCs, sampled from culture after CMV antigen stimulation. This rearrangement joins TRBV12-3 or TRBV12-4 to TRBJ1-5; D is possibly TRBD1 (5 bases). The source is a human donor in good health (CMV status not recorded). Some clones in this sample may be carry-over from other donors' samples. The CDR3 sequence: CASSFDSLRSNQPQHF. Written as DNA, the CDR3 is TGTGCCAGCAGTTTTGACAGTTTGCGGAGCAATCAGCCCCAGCATTTT.